Shown below are 28 T cell receptor beta chains from a single sample sequenced in a study of shared clonotypes between healthy human individuals. Assay used: immunoSEQ multiplex PCR; TCRdb lists only in-frame clones, some missing. The table records roughly 1,100,000 clones, approximately 68% of them present only once. Sequencing used memory CD4+ T cells sorted from blood. Subset defined: CD45RA-negative fraction. The receptors were sampled from a man between 18 and 29 years old in good health.

The V call is TRBV6-5, the J call TRBJ2-3; D unresolved. From germline, CDR1 is MNHEY and CDR2 SVGAGI. The germline V and J ends were trimmed by 3 bases and 2 bases, with 9 bases remaining between them. The CDR3 length is 14 residues. This chain's CDR3 is CASSYWGNTDTQYF. The DNA for the CDR3 is TGTGCCAGCAGTTATTGGGGTAACACAGATACGCAGTATTTT.

The V gene is TRBV5-1, the J gene TRBJ2-7; D tentatively fits TRBD1 or TRBD2 (5 bases each). Trimming took off 0 bases at V and 5 bases at J, with 12 bases between the two ends. Germline V gives CDR1 SGHRS, CDR2 YFSETQ. This CDR3 has 14 amino acids. CDR3 in amino acids: CASSLGDGINEQYF. In nucleotides, the CDR3 is TGCGCCAGCAGCTTGGGGGACGGGATAAACGAGCAGTACTTC. Filled out from reference TRBV5-1 and TRBJ2-7, the complete variable domain reads KAGVTQTPRYLIKTRGQQVTLSCSPISGHRSVSWYQQTPGQGLQFLFEYFSETQRNKGNFPGRFSGRQFSNSRSEMNVSTLELGDSALYLCASSLGDGINEQYFGPGTRLTVT.

CDR3 amino acids: CASSPLRVQGYGYTF. The CDR3 bases are TGCGCCAGCAGCCCCCTCAGGGTACAGGGCTATGGCTACACCTTC. The chain links TRBV5-1 to TRBJ1-2, with a weak D call TRBD1 (6 bases). With 4 bases removed from V and 4 bases from J, the gap between germline ends came to 17 bases. This CDR3 region has 15 residues. Germline lookup yields CDR1 SGHRS and CDR2 YFSETQ.

The chain uses TRBV5-5 and TRBJ2-2, with 7 bases fitting TRBD1. V trimming: 4 bases; J trimming: 1 base; junction bases outside the gene matches: 7. The CDR3 has 16 residues. Germline assignment: CDR1 SGHKS and CDR2 YYEKEE (reference sequence). This CDR3 reads CASSLNWDRNTGELFF. CDR3 nucleotides: TGTGCCAGCAGCCTTAACTGGGACAGGAACACCGGGGAGCTGTTTTTT. The full variable domain, rest sourced from reference TRBV5-5 and TRBJ2-2, is DAGVTQSPTHLIKTRGQQVTLRCSPISGHKSVSWYQQVLGQGPQFIFQYYEKEERGRGNFPDRFSARQFPNYSSELNVNALLLGDSALYLCASSLNWDRNTGELFFGEGSRLTVL.

The V and J genes are TRBV10-1 and TRBJ2-5; TRBD1 or TRBD2 may be the D gene (5 bases each). V was clipped by 11 bases and J by 4 bases, with 14 bases between them. The CDR3 has 12 amino acids. The germline V gene encodes CDR1 WNHNN and CDR2 SYGVQD (reference sequence). The DNA for the CDR3 is TGCGCCCGAAGGACGGGGCGAGAGACCCAGTACTTC. Its translation: CARRTGRETQYF.

This chain connects TRBV5-1 to TRBJ2-3; 11 positions agree with TRBD1. This CDR3 comprises 19 residues. Trimming cost V 0 bases and J 4 bases; bases outside gene matches: 13. Germline CDR1 and CDR2: SGHRS and YFSETQ. CDR3 in amino acids: CASSLVDPGQGAFPDTQYF. In DNA form, the CDR3 reads TGCGCCAGCAGCTTGGTGGATCCCGGACAGGGGGCTTTCCCAGATACGCAGTATTTT.

V and J are TRBV5-4 and TRBJ1-2; 10 bases agree with TRBD1. With V trimmed by 1 base and J by 6 bases, 12 bases remained unmatched. The germline gives CDR1 SGHNT, CDR2 YYREEE (reference sequence). This CDR3 is 17 amino acids long. The CDR3 DNA follows: TGTGCCAGCAGCTTGCTGACAGGGGGCGTATTCCCGAATGGCTACACCTTC. This sequence encodes CASSLLTGGVFPNGYTF.

The rearrangement joins TRBV6-5 to TRBJ2-5, with TRBD2 matching 12 bases. Trimming took 8 bases from V and 4 from J; bases not matched to a gene: 8. The CDR3 length is 15 residues. Germline V gene data show CDR1 as MNHEY and CDR2 as SVGAGI. The chain's CDR3 is CASSRSTSGRETQYF. The CDR3 DNA reads as TGTGCCAGCTCAAGATCGACTAGCGGGAGAGAGACCCAGTACTTC.

This clone showed up just once. The chain is built from TRBV5-1 and TRBJ2-1; 11 bases agree with TRBD2. Germline CDR1 reads SGHRS; CDR2 reads YFSETQ. With 4 bases clipped from V and 5 bases from J, the junction kept 8 bases outside the gene matches. The CDR3 spans 16 residues. CDR3 DNA sequence: TGCGCCAGCAGCCCCTCGACTAGCGGGGTTAACAATGAGCAGTTCTTC. Translated: CASSPSTSGVNNEQFF.

The V and J genes are TRBV14 and TRBJ1-1, with a tentative D call TRBD1 (5 bases). The ends were cut back, 4 bases at V and 8 bases at J, with 11 bases in the middle. This CDR3 spans 12 amino acids. The germline CDR1 and CDR2 sequences are SGHDN and FVKESK. The CDR3 loop is CASSPWTREAFF. The CDR3 coding sequence is TGTGCCAGCAGCCCATGGACACGAGAAGCTTTCTTT. Together with reference TRBV14 and TRBJ1-1, the CDR3 gives the full variable domain: EAGVTQFPSHSVIEKGQTVTLRCDPISGHDNLYWYRRVMGKEIKFLLHFVKESKQDESGMPNNRFLAERTGGTYSTLKVQPAELEDSGVYFCASSPWTREAFFGQGTRLTVV.

This chain joins TRBV9 and TRBJ2-2; 13 bases agree with TRBD2. Trimming took 5 bases from V and 3 from J; bases not matched to a gene: 4. The CDR3 consists of 16 residues. From germline, CDR1 is SGDLS and CDR2 YYNGEE. The CDR3: CASRAGTSGDTGELFF. The CDR3 DNA reads TGTGCCAGCAGAGCAGGGACTAGCGGGGACACCGGGGAGCTGTTTTTT.

A few counts support this clone. The rearrangement links TRBV5-4 to TRBJ2-4; 11 bases are a match to TRBD1. Germline CDR1 SGHNT, CDR2 YYREEE (reference sequence). V lost 4 bases and J lost 5; bases outside the gene matches: 2. This CDR3 region has 14 residues. The CDR3, as DNA: TGTGCCAGCAGCCCGGACAGGGGGCAAAACATTCAGTACTTC. Its protein product is CASSPDRGQNIQYF.

The J gene is TRBJ2-5, the V gene TRBV4-1, with 11 bases fitting TRBD2. After removal of 5 bases from V and 5 bases from J, the junction contained 7 bases not matched to a gene. Germline V gives CDR1 MGHRA, CDR2 YSYEKL. This CDR3 comprises 15 residues. CDR3 sequence reads: CASSSSGGPGETQYF. The CDR3 DNA reads TGCGCCAGCAGCTCTAGCGGGGGGCCAGGCGAGACCCAGTACTTC.

The V and J genes are TRBV30 and TRBJ2-1, with 12 bases lining up with TRBD2. The V segment lost 3 bases and the J segment 12 bases; nucleotides outside the gene matches: 6. Germline assignment: CDR1 GTSNPN and CDR2 SVGIG (reference sequence). CDR3 length: 13 residues. The CDR3: CAWSRPSGRAQFF. CDR3 sequence (DNA): TGTGCCTGGAGCAGGCCTAGCGGGAGGGCGCAGTTCTTC.

This clone has a single count. The chain is built from TRBV25-1 and TRBJ1-6, with 7 nucleotides matching TRBD1. The V and J ends lost 4 bases and 7 bases, in that order; junction bases with no gene match: 7. Germline V gene sequence: CDR1 MGHDK, CDR2 SYGVNS. This CDR3 is 15 amino acids long. DNA of the CDR3: TGTGCCAGCAGTGTTCCGGGACAGCGGAATTCACCCCTCCACTTT. It specifies CASSVPGQRNSPLHF.

This clone was recorded only once. The rearrangement links TRBV11-3 to TRBJ2-3; tentatively, D is TRBD1 or TRBD2 (5 bases each). The CDR3 extends over 15 amino acids. Germline assignment: CDR1 SGHNT and CDR2 YENEEA. V lost 4 bases to trimming and J lost 2 bases, with 13 bases between them. This chain's CDR3 is CASSSGTDFTDTQYF. The DNA for the CDR3 is TGTGCCAGCAGCTCAGGGACGGATTTCACAGATACGCAGTATTTT.

The chain couples TRBV27 to TRBJ1-1; no clear D. The germline V gene has CDR1 MNHEY and CDR2 SMNVEV (reference sequence). The CDR3 is 14 amino acids. V lost 8 bases and J lost 5, with 18 bases in between. The CDR3 sequence: CASSSNRGRTEAFF. The CDR3 nucleotides are TGTGCCAGCTCTTCCAACCGGGGTCGGACTGAAGCTTTCTTT.

The chain has TRBV5-6 and TRBJ1-3; D is ambiguous. The germline CDR1 and CDR2 sequences are SGHDT and YYEEEE. The V end lost 4 bases, the J end lost 10 bases, and 15 bases lay between the germline ends. This CDR3 comprises 13 residues. In DNA, the CDR3 is TGTGCCAGCAGCCCCTGCAGGCAAGTAACCATATATTTT. Protein product: CASSPCRQVTIYF.

This clone showed up just a few times. The chain has TRBV7-9 and TRBJ1-2; 7 bases map to TRBD1. Germline V gene sequence: CDR1 SEHNR, CDR2 FQNEAQ (reference sequence). The CDR3 contains 12 residues. V lost 9 bases, J lost 4 bases, and 5 bases stayed unmatched. The CDR3 spells CASGTAPYGYTF. For the CDR3, the DNA is TGTGCCAGTGGGACAGCCCCCTATGGCTACACCTTC.

The chain recombines TRBV25-1 with TRBJ2-3; 9 bases are shared with TRBD2. The trim removed 3 bases at V and 8 bases at J, leaving 6 bases unmatched. The V gene's germline CDR1 is MGHDK and CDR2 SYGVNS. The length of the CDR3 is 14 residues. The CDR3 region is CASSEFAGGSTQYF. The CDR3 nucleotides are TGTGCCAGCAGTGAGTTCGCGGGAGGGAGTACGCAGTATTTT.

Notes on this clone: Other DNA variants within this sample encode the same CDR3. The chain recombines TRBV19 with TRBJ1-1; a possible D gene is TRBD1 (5 bases). The CDR3 runs 14 residues. Trimming cost V 3 bases and J 1 base, with 9 bases left between them. Germline V gene sequence: CDR1 LNHDA, CDR2 SQIVND (reference sequence). CDR3 sequence reads: CASSISGGNTEAFF. CDR3 DNA: TGTGCCAGTAGTATTTCGGGGGGGAACACTGAAGCTTTCTTT.

The V call is TRBV14, the J call TRBJ1-6, with unresolved D. The germline CDR1 and CDR2 sequences are SGHDN and FVKESK. Trimming cost V 3 bases and J 7 bases, with 7 bases left between them. The CDR3 runs 13 residues. The CDR3 loop reads CASSQSRNSPLHF. Here the CDR3 DNA reads TGTGCCAGCAGCCAGAGTCGGAATTCACCCCTCCACTTT.

V usage is TRBV14 and J usage is TRBJ2-1; D unclear. Per the germline V gene, CDR1 is SGHDN and CDR2 is FVKESK. Trimming shortened V by 0 bases and J by 0 bases, and 24 bases separated the two germline ends. The CDR3 has 21 amino acids. CDR3 bases: TGTGCCAGCAGCCAAGATAGATCCGGACGGAAAAACTTGGGCTCCTACAATGAGCAGTTCTTC. Translating it yields CASSQDRSGRKNLGSYNEQFF.

The chain employs TRBV5-1 and TRBJ2-7; D remains ambiguous. The length of the CDR3 is 16 residues. Trimming took 4 bases from V and 0 from J, leaving 17 bases between them. CDR1 is SGHRS, CDR2 YFSETQ, per germline. The CDR3 sequence is CASSVGIKVSSYEQYF. The CDR3 DNA reads as TGCGCCAGCAGCGTGGGGATCAAAGTAAGCTCCTACGAGCAGTACTTC.

V is TRBV11-3 and J is TRBJ2-2; no definite D call. CDR3 length equals 14 residues. From germline, CDR1 is SGHNT and CDR2 YENEEA. The germline V and J ends were trimmed by 1 base and 0 bases, with 3 bases remaining between them. CDR3 loop: CASSLVANTGELFF. CDR3 bases: TGTGCCAGCAGCTTAGTTGCGAACACCGGGGAGCTGTTTTTT.

The sample holds many counts of this clone. The CDR3 bases are TGCGCCAGCAGCAGCGGGCCAGTAGCCAAAAACATTCAGTACTTC. Its protein product is CASSSGPVAKNIQYF. The rearrangement uses TRBV5-1 and TRBJ2-4; D perhaps matches TRBD2 (6 bases). The CDR3 covers 15 residues. Germline V gives CDR1 SGHRS, CDR2 YFSETQ. Trimming removed 4 bases at V and 0 bases at J, with 11 bases between.

The sample holds one count of this clone. The chain combines TRBV5-6 with TRBJ2-5; 12 bases map to TRBD1. V gave up 4 bases and J gave up 5 bases; unmatched junction bases: 12. This CDR3 contains 17 residues. Germline-derived CDR1 and CDR2 are SGHDT and YYEEEE. DNA of the CDR3: TGTGCCAGCAGCCCGCCCGCGGGACAGGGGGCTCAGGAGACCCAGTACTTC. Its protein product is CASSPPAGQGAQETQYF.

V usage is TRBV6-6 and J usage is TRBJ1-6; D might be TRBD1 (6 bases). The germline CDR1 and CDR2 sequences are MNHNY and SVGAGI (reference sequence). The CDR3 extends over 14 amino acids. Deletions cut 11 bases from V and 6 bases from J, with 17 bases between. Here the CDR3 reads CAVTGGYGNSPLHF. As DNA, the CDR3 is TGTGCCGTCACGGGGGGCTATGGTAATTCACCCCTCCACTTT.